This T cell receptor (beta chain) was sequenced during a study of blood T cell repertoires in COVID-19. The protocol was immunoSEQ multiplex PCR, while the TCRdb copy is restricted to in-frame clones and leaves out a portion. The table shows about 15,000 clones, with about 91% occurring only once. J gave up 6 bases and V 7 bases, and 3 bases lay outside the gene matches. Germline V gives CDR1 MDHEN, CDR2 SYDVKM. The CDR3 is 12 residues long. The sequencing input was peripheral blood. The rearrangement uses TRBV28 and TRBJ2-3; 8 nucleotides agree with TRBD2. The receptor was derived from a human donor in a cohort sampled during active COVID-19. CDR3 in amino acids: CASTLAGDTQYF. CDR3 nucleotides: TGTGCCAGCACCTTAGCGGGGGATACGCAGTATTTT. Full variable domain (rest looked up from reference TRBV28 and TRBJ2-3): DVKVTQSSRYLVKRTGEKVFLECVQDMDHENMFWYRQDPGLGLRLIYFSYDVKMKEKGDIPEGYSVSREKKERFSLILESASTNQTSMYLCASTLAGDTQYFGPGTRLTVL.